This T cell receptor beta chain was recovered during a study of T cell responses to AZD1222 COVID-19 vaccine. V dropped 6 bases and J dropped 8; count of bases not matched to a gene: 9. This CDR3 comprises 14 residues. CDR1 is MNHEY and CDR2 is SMNVEV in the germline V gene (reference sequence). Concerning this clone: What it binds is not known.

Study observations and caveats: A mostly white British donor set with more females was recruited, and clonal diversity was possibly underestimated.

Only in-frame clones appear in the TCRdb table, and some are missing; sequencing was by immunoSEQ multiplex PCR. The sample lists roughly 66,000 clones, 82% occurring once. The chain has TRBV27 and TRBJ1-2; 10 nucleotides line up with TRBD1. This clonotype originated in an adult in good health. The sequencing here drew on peripheral blood, taken on day 0 of AZD1222 vaccination. CDR3 bases: TGTGCCAGCAGCAAAGGGACAGGGGATAGGGGCTACACCTTC. Amino acid sequence: CASSKGTGDRGYTF.